The 17 T cell receptor beta chains listed next were all sequenced from one sample in a study of blood T cell repertoires in COVID-19. The assay was immunoSEQ multiplex PCR, and TCRdb's table has in-frame clones only and misses some. Of over 150,000 clones listed, 80% to 90% are singletons. The source material was peripheral blood. These TCRs come from a man between 65 and 80 years old with active or convalescent COVID-19.

This sequence joins TRBV19 and TRBJ2-3; the match to TRBD2 covers 13 bases. Trimming removed 5 bases from V and 1 base from J; junction bases left unmatched: 12. The germline V gene encodes CDR1 LNHDA and CDR2 SQIVND (reference sequence). This CDR3 is built from 19 residues. The DNA for the CDR3 is TGTGCCAGTAGTCTGGGACGGGGACTAGCGGGGCCTGGCACAGATACGCAGTATTTT. Protein: CASSLGRGLAGPGTDTQYF. Using reference TRBV19 and TRBJ2-3 for the parts outside the CDR3, the full variable domain is DGGITQSPKYLFRKEGQNVTLSCEQNLNHDAMYWYRQDPGQGLRLIYYSQIVNDFQKGDIAEGYSVSREKKESFPLTVTSAQKNPTAFYLCASSLGRGLAGPGTDTQYFGPGTRLTVL.

The J gene is TRBJ1-1, the V gene TRBV19, with TRBD1 matching 7 bases. This CDR3 has 16 residues. V lost 0 bases and J lost 0; bases outside the gene matches: 4. The germline V gene has CDR1 LNHDA and CDR2 SQIVND (reference sequence). CDR3 coding DNA: TGTGCCAGTAGTATAGACCGGGACAGCCTGAACACTGAAGCTTTCTTT. It translates to CASSIDRDSLNTEAFF.

J is TRBJ2-7 and V is TRBV10-3, with 11 nucleotides matching TRBD2. With 2 bases clipped from V and 5 bases from J, the junction kept 5 bases outside the gene matches. This CDR3 has 15 residues. Germline CDR1 and CDR2: ENHRY and SYGVKD. Written as DNA, the CDR3 is TGTGCCATCAGTGAGCCGGGACTAGCGGTGAACGAGCAGTACTTC. This sequence encodes CAISEPGLAVNEQYF.

This clone was recorded once. As DNA, the CDR3 is TGTGCCAGCAGTGGGGGGAGGGGAGGAGGAAACATTCAGTACTTC. Translation gives CASSGGRGGGNIQYF. V and J are TRBV2 and TRBJ2-4; 7 nucleotides line up with TRBD2. Looked up from germline, CDR1 is SNHLY and CDR2 is FYNNEI. Trimming removed 4 bases from V and 6 bases from J; junction bases left unmatched: 9. There are 15 residues in the CDR3.

The V gene is TRBV7-2, the J gene TRBJ1-5; 8 nucleotides match TRBD1. The junction had 7 bases not matched to a gene; V was cut back by 5 bases and J by 7 bases. Germline lookup yields CDR1 SGHTA and CDR2 FQGNSA. The CDR3 is 14 residues long. The CDR3 is CASSIGQGRQPQHF. CDR3 nucleotide sequence: TGTGCCAGCAGCATAGGACAGGGCCGGCAGCCCCAGCATTTT.

Worth noting for this clone: The identical CDR3 is also encoded by other nucleotide sequences in the sample. V gene TRBV28 combines with J gene TRBJ2-5; 7 bases match TRBD2. The CDR3 spans 13 residues. Germline CDR1 reads MDHEN; CDR2 reads SYDVKM. Unmatched junction bases numbered 4, after V lost 7 bases and J lost 2 bases. The CDR3 coding sequence is TGTGCCAGCAAACGCGGGGGTCAAGAGACCCAGTACTTC. Translated, it gives CASKRGGQETQYF.

This chain connects TRBV24-1 to TRBJ2-2; 9 bases are shared with TRBD1. CDR3 size: 16 residues. V shed 3 bases and J 7 bases; nucleotides not matched to a gene: 8. Germline V gives CDR1 KGHDR, CDR2 SFDVKD. The CDR3 DNA reads TGTGCCACCAGTGATACTCGGACAGGGGTCGTCGGGGAGCTGTTTTTT. Protein product: CATSDTRTGVVGELFF.

This clone was observed once. This chain joins TRBV7-2 and TRBJ1-1, with D possibly TRBD1 on 6 matching bases. CDR1 SGHTA and CDR2 FQGNSA come from the germline V gene. CDR3 length: 15 residues. V dropped 3 bases and J dropped 5 bases, with 16 bases sitting between them. In nucleotides, the CDR3 is TGTGCCAGCAGCTTGCTACAGGGCGGTGGGACTGAAGCTTTCTTT. It codes for CASSLLQGGGTEAFF.

V is TRBV20-1 and J is TRBJ2-1; D gene unclear. Germline V gene lookup returns CDR1 DFQATT and CDR2 SNEGSKA (reference sequence). Trimming left V 3 bases short and J 4 bases short, with 7 bases between. The CDR3 is 12 amino acids. The CDR3 protein is CSASTGYNEQFF. CDR3 DNA sequence: TGCAGTGCTAGTACGGGTTACAATGAGCAGTTCTTC.

The chain joins TRBV11-3 to TRBJ2-7, with 8 bases that match TRBD2. J lost 1 base, V lost 3 bases, and 5 bases had no gene match. Germline lookup yields CDR1 SGHNT and CDR2 YENEEA. CDR3 length: 15 amino acids. The DNA for the CDR3 is TGTGCCAGCAGCTTCAGGACTAGCAGTTCCTACGAGCAGTACTTC. Protein sequence: CASSFRTSSSYEQYF.

The chain has TRBV2 and TRBJ1-6; TRBD1 might be the D (5 bases). This CDR3 has 17 amino acids. Trimming left V 4 bases short and J 0 bases short, with 13 bases between. CDR1 and CDR2 (germline): SNHLY, FYNNEI. For the CDR3, the DNA is TGTGCCAGCAGTGCGGATGGGGCATTCTCCTATAATTCACCCCTCCACTTT. Encoded protein: CASSADGAFSYNSPLHF.

This clone occurred a few times. This sample includes further DNA sequences coding for the same CDR3. The chain links TRBV12-3 or TRBV12-4 to TRBJ1-1; D gene ambiguous. Trimming stripped 3 bases from V and 1 base from J, with 6 bases between. There are 13 residues in the CDR3. CDR3 in DNA: TGTGCCAGCAGTTTTGGGCAGAACACTGAAGCTTTCTTT. It is translated as CASSFGQNTEAFF.

V usage is TRBV29-1 and J usage is TRBJ1-1; D uncertain. There are 12 residues in the CDR3. V lost 4 bases and J 5 bases, leaving 11 bases between the germline ends. CDR1 and CDR2 from the germline V gene are SQVTM and ANQGSEA. The CDR3 coding sequence is TGCAGCGTTGCTCCGAGGAGGACTGAAGCTTTCTTT. Protein sequence: CSVAPRRTEAFF.

V is TRBV29-1 and J is TRBJ1-1, with 7 bases identical to TRBD1. This CDR3 spans 13 amino acids. Germline assignment: CDR1 SQVTM and CDR2 ANQGSEA. V shed 7 bases and J 1 base; nucleotides not matched to a gene: 6. The DNA of the CDR3 is TGCAGCGCCCGACAGGGTGCGAACACTGAAGCTTTCTTT. Translated, it gives CSARQGANTEAFF.

The V gene is TRBV28, the J gene TRBJ1-5; TRBD1 is a possible D gene (5 bases). Germline loops: CDR1 MDHEN, CDR2 SYDVKM. This CDR3 is built from 15 residues. V was cut by 6 bases and J by 6 bases, with 18 bases left in between. The CDR3 DNA follows: TGTGCCAGCAGACCCTTGACAGCAGGGTGTCAGCCCCAGCATTTT. Translation: CASRPLTAGCQPQHF.

The sample holds a few counts of this clone. J is TRBJ2-1 and V is TRBV11-2, with D tentatively TRBD1 (6 bases). This CDR3 is 15 amino acids long. Trimming took 4 bases from V and 0 from J, leaving 10 bases between them. Germline V gives CDR1 SGHAT, CDR2 FQNNGV. The DNA for the CDR3 is TGTGCCAGCAGCTGGACGGACAGCTCCTACAATGAGCAGTTCTTC. Amino acids: CASSWTDSSYNEQFF. Together with reference TRBV11-2 and TRBJ2-1, the CDR3 gives the full variable domain: EAGVAQSPRYKIIEKRQSVAFWCNPISGHATLYWYQQILGQGPKLLIQFQNNGVVDDSQLPKDRFSAERLKGVDSTLKIQPAKLEDSAVYLCASSWTDSSYNEQFFGPGTRLTVL.

The chain recombines TRBV5-5 with TRBJ2-6; D is possibly TRBD1 (7 bases). CDR3 length equals 18 residues. The germline V gene has CDR1 SGHKS and CDR2 YYEKEE (reference sequence). The V gene lost 6 bases and the J gene lost 0 bases, with 19 bases spanning the gap. The CDR3 region is CASTWRARGTSGANVLTF. The CDR3 DNA is TGTGCCAGCACCTGGAGGGCCAGGGGGACCTCTGGGGCCAACGTCCTGACTTTC. Full variable domain (missing parts from reference TRBV5-5 and TRBJ2-6): DAGVTQSPTHLIKTRGQQVTLRCSPISGHKSVSWYQQVLGQGPQFIFQYYEKEERGRGNFPDRFSARQFPNYSSELNVNALLLGDSALYLCASTWRARGTSGANVLTFGAGSRLTVL.